This T cell receptor (beta chain) was observed in a study of blood T cell repertoires in COVID-19. Germline V CDR1 and CDR2: SGHRS, YFSETQ. V lost 0 bases, J lost 5 bases, and 8 bases stayed unmatched. The CDR3 totals 16 residues. Sequenced by immunoSEQ multiplex PCR; TCRdb stores in-frame clones only, minus some. The table lists about 100,000 clones, approximately 90% of them singletons. The sequenced material came from peripheral blood. V gene TRBV5-1 combines with J gene TRBJ1-1; 9 bases agree with TRBD1. The source of this sequence is a man in his fifties with active COVID-19. The CDR3 DNA reads TGCGCCAGCAGCTTGGGGGACAGGGTTGTCGGGACTGAAGCTTTCTTT. Amino acid sequence: CASSLGDRVVGTEAFF.